This T cell receptor beta chain was observed in a study of graft-versus-host responses after intestinal transplantation. Turning to the study itself: Once they had received anti-thymocyte globulin induction, all recipients took tacrolimus and steroids for three to four years. General study points: Peak circulating GvH clone levels were associated with early post-transplant HvG declines. Within the allografts of patients who had graft-donor T cell macrochimerism, graft-versus-host to host-versus-graft clonal ratios were high. The recipient marrow held GvH clones, and some of them showed up first in ileum or blood.

Clones were read by immunoSEQ multiplex PCR, and TCRdb kept only the in-frame ones, dropping some. The sample lists about 15,000 clones; around 63% were seen once. This clone occurred once. Its target is unknown. Both intraepithelial and lamina propria lymphocytes were released by processing graft tissue. V lost 1 base, J lost 6 bases, and 10 bases lay in between. Germline V gene sequence: CDR1 SGHDN, CDR2 FVKESK. CDR3 length: 15 residues. Sample: ileum tissue, taken 524 days after transplant. The chain links TRBV14 to TRBJ1-6, with D possibly being TRBD1 (5 bases). The source of this sequence is a human patient who received an intestinal transplant, so some T cells may come from the graft donor. CDR3 residues: CASSQGRGFNSPLHF. The CDR3 region has the DNA TGTGCCAGCAGCCAAGGGAGGGGATTTAATTCACCCCTCCACTTT.